This TCR beta chain was obtained from a study of T cell responses to AZD1222 COVID-19 vaccine. Overall study context: Second-dose timings of about 4 or about 12 weeks were pooled. Study-level results: No day 14 peak samples; only post-peak repertoires were characterized. Close to half of all spike-specific TCRs reportedly target regions of the variants that are unmutated. Most donors were white British, females outnumbered males, and clonal diversity was possibly underestimated.

About this clone: The antigen remains unidentified.

The protocol was immunoSEQ multiplex PCR, while the TCRdb copy is restricted to in-frame clones and leaves out a portion. The sample consists of 94,000 or so clones, 80% to 90% of them appearing once. Trimming took 6 bases from V and 8 from J; bases not matched to a gene: 8. The CDR3 runs 15 residues. Germline assignment: CDR1 MDHEN and CDR2 SYDVKM. This clonotype was sampled from an adult in good health. The source material was peripheral blood, sampled on day 0 of AZD1222 vaccination. The chain carries TRBV28 and TRBJ1-6, with 9 bases aligning to TRBD1. CDR3 in DNA: TGTGCCAGCAGCGTTCCGGGACAGGGACATTCACCCCTCCACTTT. It specifies CASSVPGQGHSPLHF.